One and the same sample provided the 19 T cell receptor beta chains below, sequenced in a study of T cells in localized non-small cell lung cancer. The table came from immunoSEQ multiplex PCR; TCRdb's copy has only in-frame clones and leaves some out. The table records approximately 25,000 clones, about nine tenths of them present only once. The sequencing here drew on peripheral blood, taken before any cancer treatment. All receptors come from a woman between 40 and 69 years old with stage I lung adenocarcinoma.

This clone was seen a single time. The gene calls are TRBV29-1 and TRBJ1-4; D not certain. Germline loops: CDR1 SQVTM, CDR2 ANQGSEA. This CDR3 is 14 amino acids long. V was shortened by 3 bases and J by 5 bases, with 13 bases between the two germline ends. The CDR3 sequence is CSVDVEGGNEKLFF. In DNA, the CDR3 is TGCAGCGTTGACGTGGAGGGTGGGAATGAAAAACTGTTTTTT.

CDR3 nucleotide sequence: TGTGCCAGCAGCTTCAGGAGCATGAACACTGAAGCTTTCTTT. It encodes CASSFRSMNTEAFF. The chain couples TRBV11-2 to TRBJ1-1; D is undetermined. This CDR3 spans 14 amino acids. Germline CDR1 is SGHAT and CDR2 is FQNNGV. V was shortened by 3 bases and J by 0 bases, with 8 bases between the two germline ends.

The chain combines TRBV6-4 with TRBJ2-3; D perhaps matches TRBD2 (6 bases). The CDR3 covers 14 residues. Germline CDR1 and CDR2: MRHNA and SNTAGT. Trimming left V 3 bases short and J 0 bases short, with 7 bases between. In DNA, the CDR3 is TGTGCCAGCAGTGAAAGCGGGAGCACAGATACGCAGTATTTT. It is translated as CASSESGSTDTQYF.

This chain joins TRBV11-2 and TRBJ2-5; 10 positions agree with TRBD1. Unmatched junction bases numbered 4, after V lost 6 bases and J lost 0 bases. From germline, CDR1 is SGHAT and CDR2 FQNNGV. The CDR3 is made up of 15 amino acids. CDR3 loop: CASSSDRGHQETQYF. In DNA, the CDR3 is TGTGCCAGCAGTTCCGACAGGGGGCACCAAGAGACCCAGTACTTC. Full variable domain (missing parts from reference TRBV11-2 and TRBJ2-5): EAGVAQSPRYKIIEKRQSVAFWCNPISGHATLYWYQQILGQGPKLLIQFQNNGVVDDSQLPKDRFSAERLKGVDSTLKIQPAKLEDSAVYLCASSSDRGHQETQYFGPGTRLLVL.

V and J are TRBV6-1 and TRBJ2-3; TRBD1 matches 10 bases. CDR3 length equals 15 residues. Germline V lookup: CDR1 MNHNS, CDR2 SASEGT. The ends lost 4 bases at V and 4 bases at J; junction bases unmatched: 5. The CDR3 is CASSVGQGNADTQYF. CDR3 sequence (DNA): TGTGCCAGCAGTGTGGGACAGGGGAACGCAGATACGCAGTATTTT.

This chain links TRBV9 with TRBJ2-1; a possible D gene is TRBD2 (5 bases). The CDR3 contains 14 residues. Trimming shortened V by 0 bases and J by 9 bases, and 13 bases separated the two germline ends. CDR1 is SGDLS and CDR2 is YYNGEE in the germline V gene. The CDR3 DNA sequence: TGTGCCAGCAGCGTAGAGTGGCTGGGGAGTGAGCAGTTCTTC. This encodes CASSVEWLGSEQFF.

This sequence joins TRBV21-1 and TRBJ2-7. TRBV21-1 is annotated as a pseudogene. This CDR3 is built from 16 residues. CDR3 protein: CASSKFEIPLTGEQYF. CDR3 DNA: TGTGCCAGCAGCAAATTTGAGATCCCCTTGACCGGCGAGCAGTACTTC.

The genes are TRBV5-4 and TRBJ2-1, with D maybe TRBD2 (6 bases). The germline V gene encodes CDR1 SGHNT and CDR2 YYREEE (reference sequence). V lost 4 bases and J 5 bases, leaving 16 bases between the germline ends. This CDR3 contains 15 residues. The CDR3 reads CASSRASVVNNEQFF. In DNA form, the CDR3 reads TGTGCCAGCAGCCGGGCTAGCGTCGTTAACAATGAGCAGTTCTTC.

The gene calls are TRBV7-2 and TRBJ1-2, with unresolved D. Germline V CDR1 and CDR2: SGHTA, FQGNSA. Trimming stripped 1 base from V and 3 bases from J, with 6 bases between. The CDR3 covers 13 residues. The CDR3 protein is CASSLGQYYGYTF. Written as DNA, the CDR3 is TGTGCCAGCAGCTTAGGACAATACTATGGCTACACCTTC.

The chain combines TRBV6-5 with TRBJ2-2; D perhaps matches TRBD2 (8 bases). This CDR3 is built from 15 residues. Trimming pared 7 bases from V and 8 bases from J, leaving 20 bases between. Germline CDR1 MNHEY, CDR2 SVGAGI. The CDR3 sequence is CASTRDSGTVGELFF. Written as DNA, the CDR3 is TGTGCCAGCACCCGGGATAGCGGGACAGTGGGGGAGCTGTTTTTT.

This clone came up once. CDR3 loop: CASSKCEKLAGGPRDNEQFF. The CDR3 DNA follows: TGTGCCAGCAGCAAATGTGAGAAACTAGCGGGAGGGCCAAGGGACAATGAGCAGTTCTTC. V gene TRBV21-1 combines with J gene TRBJ2-1; the table names TRBD2, a call not compared with the DNA. TRBV21-1 is termed a pseudogene. This CDR3 region has 20 residues.

This clone was recorded only once. The V gene is TRBV7-2, the J gene TRBJ2-5; D remains ambiguous. Trimming stripped 3 bases from V and 4 bases from J, with 15 bases between. CDR1 and CDR2 (germline): SGHTA, FQGNSA. This CDR3 is 15 amino acids long. The CDR3 here is CASSFYGPSLETQYF. The CDR3 DNA sequence: TGTGCCAGCAGCTTTTATGGGCCAAGTTTAGAGACCCAGTACTTC.

The rearrangement joins TRBV7-9 to TRBJ1-1; D uncertain. V gave up 4 bases and J gave up 3 bases, with 9 bases separating them. Germline CDR1 reads SEHNR; CDR2 reads FQNEAQ (reference sequence). This CDR3 has 13 amino acids. The CDR3 is CASSSPTDTEAFF. DNA for the CDR3: TGTGCCAGCAGCTCGCCCACTGACACTGAAGCTTTCTTT.

In its sample, this clone was seen a few times. V and J are TRBV30 and TRBJ1-1, with D uncertain. With 0 bases removed from V and 1 base from J, the gap between germline ends came to 6 bases. Germline values: CDR1 GTSNPN, CDR2 SVGIG (reference sequence). The CDR3 runs to 13 residues. The CDR3 nucleotides read TGTGCCTGGAGTGTACAGAGGAACACTGAAGCTTTCTTT. It translates to CAWSVQRNTEAFF.

The rearrangement uses TRBV2 and TRBJ2-2; D remains ambiguous. From germline, CDR1 is SNHLY and CDR2 FYNNEI. The CDR3 has 13 residues. V lost 6 bases and J 4 bases, leaving 9 bases between the germline ends. CDR3 in amino acids: CASRARLTGELFF. The CDR3 coding sequence is TGTGCCAGCAGAGCCCGGCTCACCGGGGAGCTGTTTTTT.

This rearrangement joins TRBV19 to TRBJ2-1; TRBD2 aligns across 11 bases. The V gene's germline CDR1 is LNHDA and CDR2 SQIVND (reference sequence). V gave up 0 bases and J gave up 6 bases; unmatched junction bases: 4. CDR3 length equals 16 residues. In DNA form, the CDR3 reads TGTGCCAGTAGTATAGATGCTAGCGGGAGGTTCAATGAGCAGTTCTTC. Its protein is CASSIDASGRFNEQFF.

The chain uses TRBV5-1 and TRBJ1-1; TRBD1 agrees at 7 bases. In germline, CDR1 is SGHRS, CDR2 YFSETQ. Trimming at V came to 4 bases and at J to 6 bases, leaving 9 bases not matched to a gene. The CDR3 has 14 residues. For the CDR3, the DNA is TGCGCCAGCAGCCCCACGACAGGGAGGTCTGAAGCTTTCTTT. Translated, it gives CASSPTTGRSEAFF. The variable domain in full, completed from reference TRBV5-1 and TRBJ1-1, reads KAGVTQTPRYLIKTRGQQVTLSCSPISGHRSVSWYQQTPGQGLQFLFEYFSETQRNKGNFPGRFSGRQFSNSRSEMNVSTLELGDSALYLCASSPTTGRSEAFFGQGTRLTVV.

The chain carries TRBV27 and TRBJ2-7; tentative D call: TRBD2 (5 bases). The CDR3 runs to 15 residues. Germline lookup yields CDR1 MNHEY and CDR2 SMNVEV (reference sequence). Trimming took off 7 bases at V and 4 bases at J, with 20 bases between the two ends. The CDR3: CASIMRVGSGYEQYF. The CDR3 DNA sequence: TGTGCCAGCATTATGAGGGTAGGGAGTGGGTACGAGCAGTACTTC.

This sequence joins TRBV30 and TRBJ1-4; possibly TRBD1 for D (5 bases). Germline CDR1 reads GTSNPN; CDR2 reads SVGIG (reference sequence). The CDR3 runs to 15 residues. Trimming removed 3 bases from V and 3 bases from J, with 14 bases in between. CDR3 nucleotides: TGTGCCTGGAGGGGGCCAGACTATGCTAATGAAAAACTGTTTTTT. Its protein is CAWRGPDYANEKLFF.